The source of this T cell receptor (beta chain) is a study of identical twins. Note on this clonotype: Its antigen is undetermined.

Germline V gene lookup returns CDR1 MDHEN and CDR2 SYDVKM. V lost 2 bases to trimming and J lost 13 bases; unmatched junction nucleotides: 10. This CDR3 has 13 residues. Whole-study findings and limits: Fewer insertions characterized abundant cord blood beta clonotypes, whereas memory repertoires showed none.

TCRdb redid the calling of the 5' RACE reads with MiXCR, one entry per CDR3 protein. Of 400,000 to 550,000 distinct CDR3 sequences in the sample, about 13% were seen once. The data also belong to a second study, concerning yellow fever vaccine responses in identical twins.

The sequenced material came from CD4+ T cells sorted from blood. V usage is TRBV28 and J usage is TRBJ2-5; TRBD2 aligns across 7 bases. This TCR was recovered from a woman aged 18-30 years in good health. CDR3 region: CASSLGGSEFRYF. CDR3 nucleotides: TGTGCCAGCAGTTTAGGCGGGAGCGAGTTCCGGTACTTC.